Described below is a single T cell receptor (beta chain) sequence and its context. This specimen comes from a study of T cells after somatic rescue of genetic block. The V end lost 10 bases, the J end lost 0 bases, and 15 bases lay between the germline ends. CDR1 and CDR2 from the germline V gene are SNHLY and FYNNEI. This CDR3 has 14 residues. This table comes from immunoSEQ multiplex PCR, and its TCRdb copy is limited to in-frame clones, with some not included. The sample has about 10,000 clones, roughly 81% seen once. The source is a boy aged 5-17 years. The V and J genes are TRBV2 and TRBJ1-1, with D possibly matching TRBD1 (6 bases). Sequencing used peripheral blood mononuclear cells (PBMCs). This chain's CDR3 is CATPGGRMNTEAFF. DNA for the CDR3: TGTGCCACCCCCGGGGGGCGGATGAACACTGAAGCTTTCTTT.